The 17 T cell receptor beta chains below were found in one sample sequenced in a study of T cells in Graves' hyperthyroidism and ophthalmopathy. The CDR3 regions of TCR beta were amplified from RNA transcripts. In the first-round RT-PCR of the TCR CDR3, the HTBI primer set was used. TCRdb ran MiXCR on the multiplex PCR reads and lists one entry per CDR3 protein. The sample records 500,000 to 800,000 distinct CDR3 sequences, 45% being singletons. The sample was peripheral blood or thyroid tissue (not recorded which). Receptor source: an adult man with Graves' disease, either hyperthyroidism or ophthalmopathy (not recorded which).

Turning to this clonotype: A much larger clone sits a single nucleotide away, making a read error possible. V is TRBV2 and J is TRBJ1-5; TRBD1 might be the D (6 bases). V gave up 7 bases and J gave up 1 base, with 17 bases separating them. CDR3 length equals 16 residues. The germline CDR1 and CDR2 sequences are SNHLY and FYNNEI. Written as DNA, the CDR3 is TGTGCCAGCACCCTAGAACAGGGAAGGAGCAATCAGCCCCAGCATTTT. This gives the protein CASTLEQGRSNQPQHF.

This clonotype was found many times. The CDR3 here is CSVDGRGGNTEAFF. CDR3 DNA: TGCAGCGTCGACGGACGGGGAGGGAACACTGAAGCTTTCTTT. V and J are TRBV29-1 and TRBJ1-1, with D hard to call. V lost 6 bases to trimming and J lost 1 base, with 15 bases between them. There are 14 residues in the CDR3. The germline V gene encodes CDR1 SQVTM and CDR2 ANQGSEA.

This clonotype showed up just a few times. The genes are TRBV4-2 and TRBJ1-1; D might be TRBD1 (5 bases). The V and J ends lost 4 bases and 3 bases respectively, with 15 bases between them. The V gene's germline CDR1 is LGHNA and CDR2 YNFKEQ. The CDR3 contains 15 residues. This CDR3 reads CASSPGGLEHTEAFF. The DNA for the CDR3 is TGTGCCAGCAGCCCCGGGGGGTTAGAGCACACTGAAGCTTTCTTT.

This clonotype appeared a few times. The chain's CDR3 is CASTWTGGNNQPQHF. CDR3 sequence (DNA): TGTGCCAGTACGTGGACAGGGGGGAACAATCAGCCCCAGCATTTT. This rearrangement joins TRBV19 to TRBJ1-5; 10 bases agree with TRBD1. The length of the CDR3 is 15 residues. With 7 bases clipped from V and 3 bases from J, the junction kept 6 bases outside the gene matches. The V gene's germline CDR1 is LNHDA and CDR2 SQIVND (reference sequence). Looking up the rest from reference TRBV19 and TRBJ1-5 gives the full variable domain: DGGITQSPKYLFRKEGQNVTLSCEQNLNHDAMYWYRQDPGQGLRLIYYSQIVNDFQKGDIAEGYSVSREKKESFPLTVTSAQKNPTAFYLCASTWTGGNNQPQHFGDGTRLSIL.

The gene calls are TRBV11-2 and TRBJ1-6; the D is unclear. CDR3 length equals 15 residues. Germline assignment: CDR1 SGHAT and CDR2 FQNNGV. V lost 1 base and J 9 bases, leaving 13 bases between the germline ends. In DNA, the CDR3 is TGTGCCAGCAGCTTAGGAGCAGGCTTGGTTTCACCCCTCCACTTT. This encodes CASSLGAGLVSPLHF.

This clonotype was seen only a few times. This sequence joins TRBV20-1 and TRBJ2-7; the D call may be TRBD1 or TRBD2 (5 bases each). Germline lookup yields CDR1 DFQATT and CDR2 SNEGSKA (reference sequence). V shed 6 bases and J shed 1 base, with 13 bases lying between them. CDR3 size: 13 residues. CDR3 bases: TGCAGTGCCCAACGGGGCGTTTCCTACGAGCAGTACTTC. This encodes CSAQRGVSYEQYF.

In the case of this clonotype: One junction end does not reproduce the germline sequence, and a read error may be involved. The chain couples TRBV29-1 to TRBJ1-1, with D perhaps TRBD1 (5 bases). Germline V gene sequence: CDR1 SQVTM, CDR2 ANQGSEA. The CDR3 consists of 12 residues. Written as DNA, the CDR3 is TGCAGCGGGGACCCCAAACGATCTGAAGTTTTCTTT. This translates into CSGDPKRSEVFF. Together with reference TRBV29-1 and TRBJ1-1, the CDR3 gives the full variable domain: SAVISQKPSRDICQRGTSLTIQCQVDSQVTMMFWYRQQPGQSLTLIATANQGSEATYESGFVIDKFPISRPNLTFSTLTVSNMSPEDSSIYLCSGDPKRSEVFFGQGTRLTVV.

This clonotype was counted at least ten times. The CDR3 region is CASRILQGVHGYTF. As DNA, the CDR3 is TGTGCCAGCAGAATACTGCAGGGTGTCCATGGCTACACCTTC. The gene calls are TRBV7-2 and TRBJ1-2; perhaps TRBD1 as D (5 bases). From germline, CDR1 is SGHTA and CDR2 FQGNSA. Trimming shortened V by 6 bases and J by 6 bases, and 17 bases separated the two germline ends. The CDR3 consists of 14 residues.

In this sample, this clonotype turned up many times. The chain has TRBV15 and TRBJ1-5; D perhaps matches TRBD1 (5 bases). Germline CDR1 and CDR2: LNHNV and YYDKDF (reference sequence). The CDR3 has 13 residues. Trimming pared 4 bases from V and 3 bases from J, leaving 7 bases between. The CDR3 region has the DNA TGTGCCACCAGCACAGGGTACAATCAGCCCCAGCATTTT. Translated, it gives CATSTGYNQPQHF.

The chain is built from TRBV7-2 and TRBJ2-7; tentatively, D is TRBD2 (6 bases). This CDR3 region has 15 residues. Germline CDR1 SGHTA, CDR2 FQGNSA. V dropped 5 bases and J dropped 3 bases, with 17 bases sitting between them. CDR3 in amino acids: CASSRGMGGNYEQYF. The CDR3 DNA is TGTGCCAGCAGCCGCGGAATGGGGGGAAACTACGAGCAGTACTTC.

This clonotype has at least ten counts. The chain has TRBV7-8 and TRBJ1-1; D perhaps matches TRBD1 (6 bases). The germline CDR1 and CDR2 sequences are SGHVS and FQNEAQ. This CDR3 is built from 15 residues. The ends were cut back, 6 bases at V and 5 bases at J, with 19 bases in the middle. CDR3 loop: CASSQGGFGNTEAFF. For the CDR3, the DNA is TGTGCCAGCAGTCAAGGGGGTTTTGGAAATACTGAAGCTTTCTTT.

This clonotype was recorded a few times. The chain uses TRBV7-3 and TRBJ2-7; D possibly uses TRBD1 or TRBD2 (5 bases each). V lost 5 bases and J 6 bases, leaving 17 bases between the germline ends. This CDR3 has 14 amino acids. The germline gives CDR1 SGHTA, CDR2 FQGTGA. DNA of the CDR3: TGTGCCAGCAGCCCTGCCGGGGCTGGTGGCGAGCAGTACTTC. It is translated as CASSPAGAGGEQYF.

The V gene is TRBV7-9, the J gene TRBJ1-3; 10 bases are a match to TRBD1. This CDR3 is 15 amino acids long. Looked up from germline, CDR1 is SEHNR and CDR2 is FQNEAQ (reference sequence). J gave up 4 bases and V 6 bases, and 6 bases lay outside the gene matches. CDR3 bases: TGTGCCAGCAGACGGATGGGACAGGGGGGAAACACCATATATTTT. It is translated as CASRRMGQGGNTIYF.

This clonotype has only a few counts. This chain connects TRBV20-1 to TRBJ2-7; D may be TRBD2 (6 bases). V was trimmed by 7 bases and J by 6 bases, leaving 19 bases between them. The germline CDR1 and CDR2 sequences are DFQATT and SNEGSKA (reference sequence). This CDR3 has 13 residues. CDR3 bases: TGCAGTGTCCCAGCGGGCCCGACGGGCGAGCAGTACTTC. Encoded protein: CSVPAGPTGEQYF.

Written as DNA, the CDR3 is TGTGCCACCAGCAGCGGGGGACAGGGGGCCGACGAGCAGTACTTC. It translates to CATSSGGQGADEQYF. The chain joins TRBV15 to TRBJ2-7; 12 bases are a match to TRBD1. CDR1 and CDR2 from the germline V gene are LNHNV and YYDKDF (reference sequence). The CDR3 runs to 15 residues. The J segment lost 5 bases and the V segment lost 3 bases, leaving 5 bases of the junction unmatched.

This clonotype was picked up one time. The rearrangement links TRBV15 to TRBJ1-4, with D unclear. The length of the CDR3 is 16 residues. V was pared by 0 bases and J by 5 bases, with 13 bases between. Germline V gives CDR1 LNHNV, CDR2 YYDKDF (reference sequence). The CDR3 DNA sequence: TGTGCCACCAGCAGAGATCTTGGGGTTGGCAATGAAAAACTGTTTTTT. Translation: CATSRDLGVGNEKLFF.

CDR3 amino acids: CASSQDPRGPSYGYTF. As DNA, the CDR3 is TGTGCCAGCAGCCAAGACCCCAGGGGGCCAAGCTATGGCTACACCTTC. V gene TRBV14 combines with J gene TRBJ1-2, with 8 bases matching TRBD1. CDR3 length: 16 amino acids. Germline V gene data show CDR1 as SGHDN and CDR2 as FVKESK. V trimming: 0 bases; J trimming: 4 bases; junction bases outside the gene matches: 7.